Shown below are 23 T cell receptor beta chains from a single sample sequenced in a study of OX40 agonist ivuxolimab in advanced cancers. The method was immunoSEQ multiplex PCR; TCRdb's version includes in-frame clones alone and lacks a portion of them. Found here are about 50,000 clones, roughly 79% of them singletons; the top ten hold around 2.5%. Specimen: CD4+ or CD8+ T cells sorted from blood, collected in a trial of the OX40 agonist ivuxolimab. These receptors came from an adult with an advanced solid tumor such as melanoma, head and neck, liver or kidney cancer.

The chain has TRBV29-1 and TRBJ2-6; perhaps TRBD2 as D (5 bases). CDR3 size: 13 residues. V lost 3 bases, J lost 2 bases, and 5 bases lay in between. Germline CDR1 SQVTM, CDR2 ANQGSEA. CDR3 amino acids: CSVDGAGANVLTF. DNA of the CDR3: TGCAGCGTTGACGGGGCTGGGGCCAACGTCCTGACTTTC.

The chain has TRBV29-1 and TRBJ2-4, with D possibly being TRBD1 or TRBD2 (5 bases each). The V gene lost 0 bases and the J gene lost 4 bases, with 13 bases spanning the gap. This CDR3 region has 15 residues. Germline lookup yields CDR1 SQVTM and CDR2 ANQGSEA. In nucleotides, the CDR3 is TGCAGCGTTGAAGATCCGGGGTGGGGGAAAAACATTCAGTACTTC. As protein: CSVEDPGWGKNIQYF. Based on the CDR3 plus reference TRBV29-1 and TRBJ2-4, the full variable domain is SAVISQKPSRDICQRGTSLTIQCQVDSQVTMMFWYRQQPGQSLTLIATANQGSEATYESGFVIDKFPISRPNLTFSTLTVSNMSPEDSSIYLCSVEDPGWGKNIQYFGAGTRLSVL.

This chain links TRBV27 with TRBJ2-3; the D gene is possibly TRBD2 (5 bases). The V gene lost 2 bases and the J gene lost 3 bases, with 9 bases spanning the gap. Germline V gene lookup returns CDR1 MNHEY and CDR2 SMNVEV (reference sequence). The CDR3 consists of 14 residues. The CDR3: CASSLLRETDTQYF. For the CDR3, the DNA is TGTGCCAGCAGTTTACTGAGGGAGACAGATACGCAGTATTTT.

In this sample, this clone is medium-sized. CDR3: CASSSRTDGAIQPQHF. CDR3 bases: TGTGCCAGCAGTTCCCGGACAGACGGGGCCATTCAGCCCCAGCATTTT. The chain couples TRBV28 to TRBJ1-5; D is possibly TRBD1 (6 bases). The V end was cut by 4 bases, the J end by 6 bases, with 19 bases between. The CDR3 sequence is 16 residues long. From germline, CDR1 is MDHEN and CDR2 SYDVKM.

V gene TRBV28 combines with J gene TRBJ1-2; D is perhaps TRBD1 (5 bases). Trimming pared 8 bases from V and 5 bases from J, leaving 30 bases between. Germline V lookup: CDR1 MDHEN, CDR2 SYDVKM. The CDR3 runs to 18 residues. The CDR3 region is CASLSYGGGPPANYGYTF. Here the CDR3 DNA reads TGTGCCAGCCTCTCTTATGGCGGGGGACCCCCTGCCAATTATGGCTACACCTTC.

The V gene is TRBV6-5, the J gene TRBJ2-3; 8 nucleotides line up with TRBD1. This CDR3 is built from 16 residues. Germline V CDR1 and CDR2: MNHEY, SVGAGI. Losses at the gene ends were 3 bases for V and 2 bases for J; bases not matched to a gene: 7. CDR3 bases: TGTGCCAGCAGTTATCTCGGACAGGGTTACACAGATACGCAGTATTTT. Amino acids: CASSYLGQGYTDTQYF.

The chain combines TRBV14 with TRBJ1-4, with a possible D match to TRBD1 (6 bases). V gave up 4 bases and J gave up 8 bases, with 14 bases separating them. The germline V gene encodes CDR1 SGHDN and CDR2 FVKESK. The CDR3 has 14 residues. The CDR3 spells CASSRTQGGEKLFF. In nucleotides, the CDR3 is TGTGCCAGCAGCCGAACACAGGGAGGGGAAAAACTGTTTTTT. Together with reference TRBV14 and TRBJ1-4, the CDR3 gives the full variable domain: EAGVTQFPSHSVIEKGQTVTLRCDPISGHDNLYWYRRVMGKEIKFLLHFVKESKQDESGMPNNRFLAERTGGTYSTLKVQPAELEDSGVYFCASSRTQGGEKLFFGSGTQLSVL.

This clone occurred once. The V call is TRBV11-3, the J call TRBJ2-1; D is perhaps TRBD2 (5 bases). V was clipped by 5 bases and J by 8 bases, with 19 bases between them. Looked up from germline, CDR1 is SGHNT and CDR2 is YENEEA. This CDR3 has 15 residues. DNA for the CDR3: TGTGCCAGCAGCCGCCCCGGGGAACGGCGAGATGAGCAGTTCTTC. Protein sequence: CASSRPGERRDEQFF.

V and J are TRBV7-2 and TRBJ2-3; the D is unclear. Trimming removed 3 bases from V and 6 bases from J, with 19 bases in between. The CDR3 contains 16 residues. CDR1 SGHTA and CDR2 FQGNSA come from the germline V gene. In nucleotides, the CDR3 is TGTGCCAGCAGCTTGTGGGCAGGCGGTGGTGTTGATACGCAGTATTTT. This translates into CASSLWAGGGVDTQYF.

The chain is built from TRBV6-1 and TRBJ2-7; D may match TRBD1 or TRBD2 (5 bases each). Trimming took 6 bases from V and 7 from J, leaving 19 bases between them. This CDR3 contains 14 residues. Germline lookup yields CDR1 MNHNS and CDR2 SASEGT. This CDR3 is CASRTDGDPQEQYF. CDR3 DNA: TGTGCCAGCAGAACCGATGGGGACCCACAAGAGCAGTACTTC.

The V call is TRBV27, the J call TRBJ1-1; D is possibly TRBD1 (5 bases). CDR1 and CDR2 (germline): MNHEY, SMNVEV (reference sequence). With 5 bases removed from V and 6 bases from J, the gap between germline ends came to 10 bases. CDR3 length: 12 residues. The CDR3 loop reads CASSPRGPEAFF. The CDR3 DNA follows: TGTGCCAGCAGTCCCCGGGGCCCTGAAGCTTTCTTT.

The V and J genes are TRBV15 and TRBJ2-7; the D gene is possibly TRBD1 (6 bases). In germline, CDR1 is LNHNV, CDR2 YYDKDF (reference sequence). This CDR3 is 14 amino acids long. V was shortened by 3 bases and J by 4 bases, with 13 bases between the two germline ends. The CDR3 nucleotides are TGTGCCACCAGCAGTCTGAACAGGGAGTACGAGCAGTACTTC. It codes for CATSSLNREYEQYF.

The V call is TRBV14, the J call TRBJ1-6; the D is unclear. Trimming shortened V by 5 bases and J by 7 bases, and 6 bases separated the two germline ends. Germline CDR1 is SGHDN and CDR2 is FVKESK. This CDR3 spans 12 amino acids. The CDR3: CASSLQNSPLHF. The CDR3 DNA sequence: TGTGCCAGCAGCTTACAGAATTCACCCCTCCACTTT.

V usage is TRBV11-2 and J usage is TRBJ1-2; the match to TRBD1 covers 7 bases. CDR1 and CDR2 from the germline V gene are SGHAT and FQNNGV. V lost 1 base, J lost 8 bases, and 7 bases stayed unmatched. There are 14 residues in the CDR3. This CDR3 reads CASSLASRGGGYTF. CDR3 nucleotides: TGTGCCAGCAGCTTAGCTTCCAGGGGGGGAGGCTACACCTTC.

The rearrangement uses TRBV9 and TRBJ2-2; possibly TRBD1 for D (6 bases). The CDR3 totals 16 residues. Germline V gene data show CDR1 as SGDLS and CDR2 as YYNGEE. V was cut by 2 bases and J by 0 bases, with 11 bases left in between. The CDR3 DNA is TGTGCCAGCAGCGTGAGAAACAGGGCGAACACCGGGGAGCTGTTTTTT. Protein: CASSVRNRANTGELFF. Filled out from reference TRBV9 and TRBJ2-2, the complete variable domain reads DSGVTQTPKHLITATGQRVTLRCSPRSGDLSVYWYQQSLDQGLQFLIQYYNGEERAKGNILERFSAQQFPDLHSELNLSSLELGDSALYFCASSVRNRANTGELFFGEGSRLTVL.

The sample holds a few counts of this clone. The J gene is TRBJ1-1, the V gene TRBV19; the D gene is possibly TRBD1 (5 bases). Germline V gives CDR1 LNHDA, CDR2 SQIVND (reference sequence). The V gene lost 4 bases and the J gene lost 4 bases, with 7 bases spanning the gap. The CDR3 covers 12 residues. The CDR3: CASSRGGTEAFF. DNA for the CDR3: TGTGCCAGTAGTAGGGGGGGCACTGAAGCTTTCTTT.

The chain uses TRBV28 and TRBJ1-4, with a weak D call TRBD1 (5 bases). The length of the CDR3 is 15 residues. V was clipped by 5 bases and J by 7 bases, with 17 bases between them. CDR1 MDHEN and CDR2 SYDVKM come from the germline V gene. The CDR3, as DNA: TGTGCCAGCAGTCCCCCTCAGGGTGAAGGTGAAAAACTGTTTTTT. Translation: CASSPPQGEGEKLFF.

This clone was detected a few times. V and J are TRBV2 and TRBJ1-1; D is uncertain. Germline CDR1 and CDR2: SNHLY and FYNNEI. The ends were cut back, 6 bases at V and 0 bases at J, with 23 bases in the middle. The CDR3 is 18 amino acids. This CDR3 is CASRVDSRNQRMNTEAFF. In DNA, the CDR3 is TGTGCCAGCAGGGTGGACTCCCGCAATCAGAGGATGAACACTGAAGCTTTCTTT.

The rearrangement joins TRBV2 to TRBJ1-2; TRBD1 matches at 9 bases. The V segment lost 6 bases and the J segment 7 bases; nucleotides outside the gene matches: 9. The CDR3 has 14 amino acids. CDR1 and CDR2 (germline): SNHLY, FYNNEI. For the CDR3, the DNA is TGTGCCAGCAGCTACCGGGACAGGGATAGTGGCTACACCTTC. Protein product: CASSYRDRDSGYTF.

Of note for this clone: The sample has other DNA sequences that encode this CDR3 too. The chain carries TRBV29-1 and TRBJ2-1; TRBD1 is a possible D gene (6 bases). Germline loops: CDR1 SQVTM, CDR2 ANQGSEA. The CDR3 contains 13 residues. Trimming stripped 7 bases from V and 1 base from J, with 11 bases between. The CDR3 DNA reads as TGCAGCGCCGACAGGAGTTCCTACAATGAGCAGTTCTTC. Its translation: CSADRSSYNEQFF.

The rearrangement uses TRBV18 and TRBJ2-7; 13 nucleotides match TRBD2. Germline assignment: CDR1 KGHSH and CDR2 LQKENI. The CDR3 spans 20 residues. V gave up 5 bases and J gave up 0 bases; unmatched junction bases: 16. CDR3 nucleotide sequence: TGTGCCAGCTCATCCGCTTCCGGGACTAGCGGGATTCCTAGCTCCTACGAGCAGTACTTC. Amino acid sequence: CASSSASGTSGIPSSYEQYF.

The CDR3 is CASSLSSGANVLTF. The CDR3 nucleotides read TGTGCCAGCAGTTTAAGCTCTGGGGCCAACGTCCTGACTTTC. The chain has TRBV28 and TRBJ2-6, with D uncertain. With 2 bases removed from V and 0 bases from J, the gap between germline ends came to 2 bases. This CDR3 has 14 amino acids. Per germline, CDR1 MDHEN and CDR2 SYDVKM.

The chain recombines TRBV5-1 with TRBJ1-1; a weak D match, TRBD1 (6 bases). Between the trimmed V and J ends, which lost 3 bases and 3 bases, there was a span of 15 bases. Per the germline V gene, CDR1 is SGHRS and CDR2 is YFSETQ. This CDR3 is 15 amino acids long. The CDR3 is CASSSITGLDTEAFF. CDR3 DNA sequence: TGCGCCAGCAGCTCGATAACAGGGTTGGACACTGAAGCTTTCTTT.